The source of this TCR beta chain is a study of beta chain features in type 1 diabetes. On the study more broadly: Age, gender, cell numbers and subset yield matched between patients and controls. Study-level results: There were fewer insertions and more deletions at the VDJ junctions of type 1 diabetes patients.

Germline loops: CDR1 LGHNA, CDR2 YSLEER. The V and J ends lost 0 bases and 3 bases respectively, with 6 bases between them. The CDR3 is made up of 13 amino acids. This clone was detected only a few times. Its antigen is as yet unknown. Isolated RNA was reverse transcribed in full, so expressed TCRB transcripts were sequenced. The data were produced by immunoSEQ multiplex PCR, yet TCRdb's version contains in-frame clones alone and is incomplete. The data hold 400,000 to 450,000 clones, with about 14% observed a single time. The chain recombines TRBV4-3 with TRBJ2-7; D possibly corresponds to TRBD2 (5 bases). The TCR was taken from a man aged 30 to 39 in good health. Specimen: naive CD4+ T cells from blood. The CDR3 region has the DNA TGCGCCAGCAGCCAAGATCGGGGCTACGAGCAGTACGTC. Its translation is CASSQDRGYEQYV.